These 5 T cell receptor beta chains came from one sample sequenced in a study of technical replicates of blood from a few donors. Some clones are missing from TCRdb's copy, which holds only in-frame ones; the method was immunoSEQ multiplex PCR. There are tens of thousands of clones in the sample; approximately 92% occur only once, and around 3.9% lies in the top ten. The sample was PBMCs. All receptors come from a human donor in good health. Some clones in this sample may be carry-over from other donors' samples.

This clone ranks as medium-sized. This chain uses TRBV7-3 with TRBJ2-1; 7 positions agree with TRBD2. V shed 5 bases and J 8 bases; nucleotides not matched to a gene: 18. Germline lookup yields CDR1 SGHTA and CDR2 FQGTGA. The CDR3 length is 17 residues. The chain's CDR3 is CASSPYPGLTTRDEQFF. The CDR3 DNA reads as TGTGCCAGCAGCCCCTATCCGGGACTAACGACCAGAGATGAGCAGTTCTTC.

The V call is TRBV7-2, the J call TRBJ1-1, with 9 positions matching TRBD1. The germline gives CDR1 SGHTA, CDR2 FQGNSA. The CDR3 runs to 15 residues. Germline trimming cut 2 bases from V and 0 bases from J; bases unmatched to any gene: 1. CDR3 nucleotides: TGTGCCAGCAGCTTAAACAGGGGGCTGAACACTGAAGCTTTCTTT. It translates to CASSLNRGLNTEAFF.

V and J are TRBV5-1 and TRBJ2-1; possibly TRBD2 for D (6 bases). The germline V and J ends were trimmed by 4 bases and 7 bases, with 24 bases remaining between them. The CDR3 runs to 17 residues. Germline CDR1 and CDR2: SGHRS and YFSETQ. CDR3 nucleotides: TGCGCCAGCAGCCCCACTCGGGGGTCCCGTCAGGGTAATGAGCAGTTCTTC. This translates into CASSPTRGSRQGNEQFF.

CDR3 DNA: TGTGCCAGCAGCAGACTCCCGGGACAGGGGGCCGAAGCTTTCTTT. Protein: CASSRLPGQGAEAFF. The chain joins TRBV4-2 to TRBJ1-1; the match to TRBD1 covers 12 bases. V was pared by 5 bases and J by 8 bases, with 9 bases of the junction left unmatched. CDR3 length equals 15 residues. Germline CDR1 is LGHNA and CDR2 is YNFKEQ.

The chain recombines TRBV5-6 with TRBJ2-3; 14 bases are shared with TRBD2. The CDR3 totals 16 residues. V lost 4 bases, J lost 2 bases, and 3 bases stayed unmatched. Per the germline V gene, CDR1 is SGHDT and CDR2 is YYEEEE. CDR3 sequence: CASSPGLAGDTDTQYF. CDR3 sequence (DNA): TGTGCCAGCAGCCCGGGACTAGCGGGAGACACAGATACGCAGTATTTT.